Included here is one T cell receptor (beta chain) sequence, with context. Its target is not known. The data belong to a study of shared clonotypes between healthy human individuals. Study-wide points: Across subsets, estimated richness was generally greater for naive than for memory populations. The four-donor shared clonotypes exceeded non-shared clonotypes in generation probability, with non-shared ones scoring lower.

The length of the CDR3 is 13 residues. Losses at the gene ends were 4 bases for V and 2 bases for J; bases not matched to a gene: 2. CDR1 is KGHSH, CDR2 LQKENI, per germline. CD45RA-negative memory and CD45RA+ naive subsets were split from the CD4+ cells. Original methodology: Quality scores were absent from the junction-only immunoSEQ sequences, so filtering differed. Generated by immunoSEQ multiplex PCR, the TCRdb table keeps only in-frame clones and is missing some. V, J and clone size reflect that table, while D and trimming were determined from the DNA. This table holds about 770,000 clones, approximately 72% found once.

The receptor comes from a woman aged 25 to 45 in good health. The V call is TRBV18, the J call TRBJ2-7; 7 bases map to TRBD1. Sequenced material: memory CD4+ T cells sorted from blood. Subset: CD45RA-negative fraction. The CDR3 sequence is CASSRQGAYEQYF. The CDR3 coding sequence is TGTGCCAGCTCACGGCAGGGGGCCTACGAGCAGTACTTC.